Below, 27 T cell receptor beta chains from the same sample are listed, as sequenced in a study of shared clonotypes between healthy human individuals. Method: immunoSEQ multiplex PCR; TCRdb's copy keeps in-frame clones and lacks some. The repertoire consists of about 2,100,000 clones, with 85% to 95% occurring once and the leading ten covering 1.5% to 2%. The naive CD8 population came from CD45RO-negative cells selected for CCR7, without terminally differentiated effector memory CD45RA+ cells. The specimen was naive CD8+ T cells from PBMCs. These TCRs come from a man between 18 and 35 years old in good health. Some clones in this sample may be carry-over from other donors' samples.

The chain couples TRBV13 to TRBJ2-5, with no clear D. This CDR3 has 14 amino acids. Germline V gene lookup returns CDR1 PRHDT and CDR2 FYEKMQ (reference sequence). V lost 6 bases and J lost 3, with 14 bases in between. CDR3 amino acids: CASRSLRSEETQYF. CDR3 coding DNA: TGTGCCAGCAGGAGTTTACGGTCGGAAGAGACCCAGTACTTC.

Regarding this clone: The same CDR3 can be traced to other DNA sequences in this sample. The V and J genes are TRBV9 and TRBJ2-2; D remains unclear. Trimming pared 3 bases from V and 4 bases from J, leaving 4 bases between. The CDR3 totals 12 residues. CDR1 and CDR2 (germline): SGDLS, YYNGEE. The CDR3: CASSAGTGELFF. In nucleotides, the CDR3 is TGTGCCAGCAGCGCCGGCACCGGGGAGCTGTTTTTT.

The rearrangement links TRBV6-1 to TRBJ2-7; 8 positions agree with TRBD1. The CDR3 sequence is 15 residues long. Germline values: CDR1 MNHNS, CDR2 SASEGT. After removal of 2 bases from V and 0 bases from J, the junction contained 3 bases not matched to a gene. CDR3 amino acids: CASSEMTGVSYEQYF. CDR3 bases: TGTGCCAGCAGTGAAATGACAGGGGTCTCCTACGAGCAGTACTTC.

The chain employs TRBV28 and TRBJ1-1; possibly TRBD1 for D (5 bases). Trimming shortened V by 7 bases and J by 4 bases, and 22 bases separated the two germline ends. This CDR3 is built from 16 residues. Germline CDR1 MDHEN, CDR2 SYDVKM. In nucleotides, the CDR3 is TGTGCCAGCACCCCCGCGAGGGACGCCAGAGCCACTGAAGCTTTCTTT. Translated: CASTPARDARATEAFF.

The chain joins TRBV2 to TRBJ2-1, with 7 positions matching TRBD1. Looked up from germline, CDR1 is SNHLY and CDR2 is FYNNEI. The CDR3 has 16 amino acids. J lost 0 bases, V lost 6 bases, and 8 bases had no gene match. The CDR3 spells CASSRKQGSSYNEQFF. In nucleotides, the CDR3 is TGTGCCAGCAGCCGAAAACAGGGGAGCTCCTACAATGAGCAGTTCTTC.

The CDR3 loop reads CASSPRYDRLNTEAFF. In DNA form, the CDR3 reads TGTGCCAGCAGCCCCCGATACGACAGATTGAACACTGAAGCTTTCTTT. The chain uses TRBV14 and TRBJ1-1; weak D call: TRBD1 (5 bases). Per germline, CDR1 SGHDN and CDR2 FVKESK. Trimming removed 4 bases from V and 0 bases from J, with 15 bases in between. This CDR3 has 16 residues.

J is TRBJ2-7 and V is TRBV4-2; 8 bases align to TRBD2. Germline assignment: CDR1 LGHNA and CDR2 YNFKEQ. The CDR3 is 14 amino acids. V shed 2 bases and J 4 bases; nucleotides not matched to a gene: 4. The CDR3 DNA reads TGTGCCAGCAGCCAACTAGCGGGTTTGTACGAGCAGTACTTC. Translated: CASSQLAGLYEQYF.

The genes are TRBV4-2 and TRBJ1-3; D unclear. The CDR3 is 13 residues long. CDR1 is LGHNA and CDR2 is YNFKEQ in the germline V gene. The V gene lost 5 bases and the J gene lost 2 bases, with 7 bases spanning the gap. Here the CDR3 reads CASSVNAGNTIYF. Here the CDR3 DNA reads TGTGCCAGCAGCGTTAACGCTGGAAACACCATATATTTT.

This clone was detected once. The gene calls are TRBV15 and TRBJ2-7; possible D gene TRBD2, 5 bases. The CDR3 runs 14 residues. Between the trimmed V and J ends, which lost 7 bases and 2 bases, there was a span of 15 bases. CDR1 and CDR2 (germline): LNHNV, YYDKDF (reference sequence). CDR3 sequence reads: CATNVEGAPYEQYF. CDR3 nucleotide sequence: TGTGCCACCAATGTCGAGGGAGCGCCCTACGAGCAGTACTTC.

The chain couples TRBV7-9 to TRBJ1-2; 8 positions agree with TRBD1. CDR3 length equals 14 residues. From germline, CDR1 is SEHNR and CDR2 FQNEAQ (reference sequence). After removal of 5 bases from V and 8 bases from J, the junction contained 10 bases not matched to a gene. The CDR3 loop reads CASSPPDRVRGYTF. The CDR3 bases are TGTGCCAGCAGCCCCCCGGACAGGGTTCGGGGCTACACCTTC.

The sample holds one count of this clone. The rearrangement joins TRBV4-3 to TRBJ1-2; no definite D call. Trimming stripped 0 bases from V and 8 bases from J, with 7 bases between. CDR1 LGHNA and CDR2 YSLEER come from the germline V gene. The CDR3 consists of 12 residues. The CDR3 region is CASSQDGVGYTF. The CDR3, as DNA: TGCGCCAGCAGCCAAGATGGGGTCGGCTACACCTTC.

This chain joins TRBV6-1 and TRBJ2-1; 10 nucleotides match TRBD1. Trimming took 11 bases from V and 4 from J; bases not matched to a gene: 2. The germline gives CDR1 MNHNS, CDR2 SASEGT. The CDR3 runs 12 residues. The CDR3 region has the DNA TGTGCCGGACAGGGGGTTTACAATGAGCAGTTCTTC. Its protein is CAGQGVYNEQFF.

The chain joins TRBV27 to TRBJ1-2; tentative D call: TRBD1 (5 bases). Germline V gene sequence: CDR1 MNHEY, CDR2 SMNVEV (reference sequence). Trimming shortened V by 2 bases and J by 5 bases, and 9 bases separated the two germline ends. This CDR3 has 13 amino acids. The CDR3 here is CASSLARGYGYTF. In nucleotides, the CDR3 is TGTGCCAGCAGTTTAGCGCGGGGGTATGGCTACACCTTC.

The genes are TRBV28 and TRBJ1-2, with D possibly being TRBD1 (6 bases). CDR3 length equals 16 residues. Looked up from germline, CDR1 is MDHEN and CDR2 is SYDVKM. With 4 bases removed from V and 2 bases from J, the gap between germline ends came to 17 bases. The CDR3 DNA is TGTGCCAGCAGTTCGGAAATCGGGACATGGAACTATGGCTACACCTTC. Protein product: CASSSEIGTWNYGYTF.

This chain joins TRBV28 and TRBJ1-3, with TRBD1 matching over 11 bases. Trimming at V came to 5 bases and at J to 3 bases, leaving 9 bases not matched to a gene. Germline V lookup: CDR1 MDHEN, CDR2 SYDVKM. The CDR3 consists of 17 residues. The chain's CDR3 is CASSKTGTGGYGNTIYF. The CDR3 DNA reads as TGTGCCAGCAGTAAAACCGGGACAGGGGGATATGGAAACACCATATATTTT.

The rearrangement links TRBV27 to TRBJ2-7; tentatively, D is TRBD1 or TRBD2 (5 bases each). The CDR3 runs to 16 residues. Per germline, CDR1 MNHEY and CDR2 SMNVEV (reference sequence). V was pared by 3 bases and J by 5 bases, with 20 bases between. CDR3 sequence (DNA): TGTGCCAGCAGTTTTATTCCGGGACGCTCTTTGGACGAGCAGTACTTC. Protein product: CASSFIPGRSLDEQYF.

V usage is TRBV6-5 and J usage is TRBJ1-4, with D perhaps matching TRBD1 (5 bases). Between the trimmed V and J ends, which lost 3 bases and 6 bases, there was a span of 11 bases. There are 14 residues in the CDR3. Germline V gene lookup returns CDR1 MNHEY and CDR2 SVGAGI. CDR3 DNA: TGTGCCAGCAGTTATTCGGGGGGACATGAAAAACTGTTTTTT. Translating gives CASSYSGGHEKLFF.

With respect to this clone: This sample also contains other DNA sequences that code for the same CDR3. This rearrangement joins TRBV5-1 to TRBJ1-1; D call uncertain. CDR1 SGHRS and CDR2 YFSETQ come from the germline V gene. This CDR3 has 11 amino acids. V lost 3 bases and J lost 5, with 5 bases in between. The CDR3 protein is CASSYGTEAFF. CDR3 DNA sequence: TGCGCCAGCAGCTATGGAACTGAAGCTTTCTTT. The variable domain in full, completed from reference TRBV5-1 and TRBJ1-1, reads KAGVTQTPRYLIKTRGQQVTLSCSPISGHRSVSWYQQTPGQGLQFLFEYFSETQRNKGNFPGRFSGRQFSNSRSEMNVSTLELGDSALYLCASSYGTEAFFGQGTRLTVV.

This chain uses TRBV6-5 with TRBJ1-1, with D maybe TRBD1 (6 bases). The CDR3 is 13 amino acids. The germline V and J ends were trimmed by 4 bases and 5 bases, with 11 bases remaining between them. Germline V lookup: CDR1 MNHEY, CDR2 SVGAGI. CDR3 sequence reads: CASSWGAGTEAFF. Here the CDR3 DNA reads TGTGCCAGCAGTTGGGGGGCAGGGACTGAAGCTTTCTTT.

Remarks on this clone: Distinct nucleotide sequences in the sample also encode this CDR3. The genes are TRBV5-1 and TRBJ2-7; D remains unclear. Germline V gene data show CDR1 as SGHRS and CDR2 as YFSETQ. This CDR3 region has 13 residues. Trimming took 2 bases from V and 3 from J, leaving 9 bases between them. The CDR3 loop is CASSLRADYEQYF. The CDR3 DNA is TGCGCCAGCAGCTTAAGGGCCGACTACGAGCAGTACTTC.

The gene calls are TRBV6-5 and TRBJ1-1, with D possibly TRBD1 on 6 matching bases. Trimming cost V 5 bases and J 5 bases, with 12 bases left between them. Germline CDR1 reads MNHEY; CDR2 reads SVGAGI. The CDR3 contains 13 residues. The CDR3 DNA reads as TGTGCCAGCAGTCACAGGGTCGGGACTGAAGCTTTCTTT. Its protein is CASSHRVGTEAFF.

The V call is TRBV28, the J call TRBJ2-3, with TRBD2 matching 8 bases. Germline V gene data show CDR1 as MDHEN and CDR2 as SYDVKM. This CDR3 comprises 15 residues. Trimming removed 5 bases from V and 4 bases from J; junction bases left unmatched: 8. DNA for the CDR3: TGTGCCAGCAGTGAAACGGGAGGGGCCCCAGATACGCAGTATTTT. Protein: CASSETGGAPDTQYF.

This chain connects TRBV6-1 to TRBJ2-7, with D possibly being TRBD1 (5 bases). Germline V lookup: CDR1 MNHNS, CDR2 SASEGT. Trimming cost V 5 bases and J 2 bases, with 13 bases left between them. The length of the CDR3 is 14 residues. The CDR3 sequence is CASSSGHFTYEQYF. CDR3 in DNA: TGTGCCAGCAGTTCTGGACACTTTACCTACGAGCAGTACTTC.

CDR3 DNA: TGTGCCAGCAGCTTAAGATACGGGTCCTACGAGCAGTACTTC. Its protein is CASSLRYGSYEQYF. The rearrangement uses TRBV13 and TRBJ2-7, with D unresolved. The CDR3 extends over 14 amino acids. Trimming removed 2 bases at V and 1 base at J, with 9 bases between. Germline assignment: CDR1 PRHDT and CDR2 FYEKMQ (reference sequence).

This chain connects TRBV6-5 to TRBJ2-2; tentative D call: TRBD1 (6 bases). The V gene lost 2 bases and the J gene lost 5 bases, with 15 bases spanning the gap. Germline CDR1 reads MNHEY; CDR2 reads SVGAGI. The CDR3 covers 16 residues. Here the CDR3 reads CASSYETGRGTGELFF. CDR3 bases: TGTGCCAGCAGTTACGAGACAGGAAGGGGGACCGGGGAGCTGTTTTTT.

The chain carries TRBV27 and TRBJ2-7; TRBD2 might be the D (6 bases). Trimming shortened V by 6 bases and J by 2 bases, and 14 bases separated the two germline ends. Germline loops: CDR1 MNHEY, CDR2 SMNVEV (reference sequence). The CDR3 has 14 residues. The CDR3 DNA sequence: TGTGCCAGCAGCCACTCAACTAGCCCCTACGAGCAGTACTTC. Its translation: CASSHSTSPYEQYF.

The rearrangement joins TRBV7-9 to TRBJ2-1, with 8 bases that match TRBD1. Germline values: CDR1 SEHNR, CDR2 FQNEAQ (reference sequence). V was pared by 8 bases and J by 3 bases, with 12 bases of the junction left unmatched. CDR3 size: 16 residues. The CDR3 DNA sequence: TGTGCCAGCGGGCGAACAGGGGGACGCCTCTACAATGAGCAGTTCTTC. This gives the protein CASGRTGGRLYNEQFF. Full variable domain (missing parts from reference TRBV7-9 and TRBJ2-1): DTGVSQNPRHKITKRGQNVTFRCDPISEHNRLYWYRQTLGQGPEFLTYFQNEAQLEKSRLLSDRFSAERPKGSFSTLEIQRTEQGDSAMYLCASGRTGGRLYNEQFFGPGTRLTVL.